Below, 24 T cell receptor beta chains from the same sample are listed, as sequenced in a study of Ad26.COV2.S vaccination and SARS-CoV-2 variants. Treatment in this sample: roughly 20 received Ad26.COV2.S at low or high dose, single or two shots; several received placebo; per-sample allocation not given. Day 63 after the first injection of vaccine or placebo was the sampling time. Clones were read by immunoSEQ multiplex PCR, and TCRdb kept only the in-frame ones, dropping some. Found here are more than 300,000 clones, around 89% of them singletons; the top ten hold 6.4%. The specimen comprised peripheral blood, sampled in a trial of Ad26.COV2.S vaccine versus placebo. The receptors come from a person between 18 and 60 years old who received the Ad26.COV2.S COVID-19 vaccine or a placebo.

The CDR3 loop is CASSTEGGKVSEQYF. The CDR3 nucleotides read TGCGCCAGCAGCACCGAGGGCGGGAAGGTATCCGAGCAGTACTTC. The chain employs TRBV5-1 and TRBJ2-7, with a weak D call TRBD2 (6 bases). Germline V lookup: CDR1 SGHRS, CDR2 YFSETQ. The CDR3 consists of 15 residues. V was pared by 4 bases and J by 6 bases, with 20 bases between.

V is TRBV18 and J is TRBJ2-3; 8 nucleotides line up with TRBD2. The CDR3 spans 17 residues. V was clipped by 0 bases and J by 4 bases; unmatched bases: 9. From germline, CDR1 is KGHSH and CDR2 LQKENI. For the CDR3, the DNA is TGTGCCAGCTCACCACCGTCCCGGGGGGGAGTTGCAGATACGCAGTATTTT. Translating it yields CASSPPSRGGVADTQYF.

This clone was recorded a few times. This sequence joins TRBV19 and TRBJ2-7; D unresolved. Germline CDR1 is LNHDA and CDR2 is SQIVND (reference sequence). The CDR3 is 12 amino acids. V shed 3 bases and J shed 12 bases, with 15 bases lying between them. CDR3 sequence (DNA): TGTGCCAGTAGTATCCCTCCAGGACGCAGGTACTTC. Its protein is CASSIPPGRRYF.

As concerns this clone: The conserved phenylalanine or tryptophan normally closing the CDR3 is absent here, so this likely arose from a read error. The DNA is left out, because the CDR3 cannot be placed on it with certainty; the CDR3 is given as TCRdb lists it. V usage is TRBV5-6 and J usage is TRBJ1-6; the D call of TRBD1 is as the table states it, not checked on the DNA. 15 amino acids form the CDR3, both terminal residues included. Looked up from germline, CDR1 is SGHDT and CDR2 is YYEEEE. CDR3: CASSLLGQGPAGGWI.

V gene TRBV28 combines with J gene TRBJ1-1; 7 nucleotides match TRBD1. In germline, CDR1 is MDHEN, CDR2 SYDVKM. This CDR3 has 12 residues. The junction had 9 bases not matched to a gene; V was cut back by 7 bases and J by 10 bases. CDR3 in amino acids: CASTTTTGRAFF. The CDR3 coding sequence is TGTGCCAGCACCACAACGACAGGGAGAGCTTTCTTT. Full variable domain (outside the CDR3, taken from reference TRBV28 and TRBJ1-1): DVKVTQSSRYLVKRTGEKVFLECVQDMDHENMFWYRQDPGLGLRLIYFSYDVKMKEKGDIPEGYSVSREKKERFSLILESASTNQTSMYLCASTTTTGRAFFGQGTRLTVV.

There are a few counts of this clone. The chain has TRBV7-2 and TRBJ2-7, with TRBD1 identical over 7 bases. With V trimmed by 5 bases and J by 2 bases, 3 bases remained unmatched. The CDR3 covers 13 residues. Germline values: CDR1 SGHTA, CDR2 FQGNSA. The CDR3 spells CASSRDSPYEQYF. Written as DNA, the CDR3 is TGTGCCAGCAGCCGGGACAGTCCCTACGAGCAGTACTTC.

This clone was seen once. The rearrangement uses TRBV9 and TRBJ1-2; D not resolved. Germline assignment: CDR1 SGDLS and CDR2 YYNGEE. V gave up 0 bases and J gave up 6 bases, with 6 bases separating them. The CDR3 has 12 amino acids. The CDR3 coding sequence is TGTGCCAGCAGCGTAGTAGGAGATGGCTACACCTTC. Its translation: CASSVVGDGYTF. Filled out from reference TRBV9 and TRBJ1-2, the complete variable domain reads DSGVTQTPKHLITATGQRVTLRCSPRSGDLSVYWYQQSLDQGLQFLIQYYNGEERAKGNILERFSAQQFPDLHSELNLSSLELGDSALYFCASSVVGDGYTFGSGTRLTVV.

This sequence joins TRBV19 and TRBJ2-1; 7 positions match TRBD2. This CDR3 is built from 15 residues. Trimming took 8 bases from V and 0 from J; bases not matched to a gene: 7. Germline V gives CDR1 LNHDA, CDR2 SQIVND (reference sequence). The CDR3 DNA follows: TGTGCCAGTTTAGCGGGCGGAAGCTCCTACAATGAGCAGTTCTTC. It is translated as CASLAGGSSYNEQFF.

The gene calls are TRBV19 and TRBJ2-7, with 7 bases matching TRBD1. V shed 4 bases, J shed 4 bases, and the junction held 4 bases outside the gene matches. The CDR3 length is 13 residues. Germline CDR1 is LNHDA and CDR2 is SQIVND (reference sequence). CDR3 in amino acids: CASSTGQTYEQYF. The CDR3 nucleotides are TGTGCCAGTAGTACGGGACAGACTTACGAGCAGTACTTC.

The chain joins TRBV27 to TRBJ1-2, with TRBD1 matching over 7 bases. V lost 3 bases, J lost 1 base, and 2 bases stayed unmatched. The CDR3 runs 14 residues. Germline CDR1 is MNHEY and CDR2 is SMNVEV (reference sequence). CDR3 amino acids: CASSFQGVNYGYTF. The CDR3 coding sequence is TGTGCCAGCAGTTTTCAGGGGGTTAACTATGGCTACACCTTC.

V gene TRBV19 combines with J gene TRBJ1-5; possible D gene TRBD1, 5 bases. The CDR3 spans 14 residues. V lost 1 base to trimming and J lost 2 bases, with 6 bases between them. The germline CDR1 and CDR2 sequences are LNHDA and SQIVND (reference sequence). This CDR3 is CASSIARGNQPQHF. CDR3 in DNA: TGTGCCAGTAGTATAGCCAGGGGCAATCAGCCCCAGCATTTT.

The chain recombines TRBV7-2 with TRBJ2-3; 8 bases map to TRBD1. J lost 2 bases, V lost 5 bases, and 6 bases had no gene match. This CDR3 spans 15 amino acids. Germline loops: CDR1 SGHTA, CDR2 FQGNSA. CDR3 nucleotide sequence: TGTGCCAGCAGCCCGGACAGGGCCTACACAGATACGCAGTATTTT. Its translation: CASSPDRAYTDTQYF.

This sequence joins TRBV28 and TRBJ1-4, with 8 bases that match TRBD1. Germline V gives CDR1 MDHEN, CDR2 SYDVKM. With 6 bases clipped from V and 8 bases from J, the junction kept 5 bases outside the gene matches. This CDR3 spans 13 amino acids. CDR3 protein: CASSPGGWEKLFF. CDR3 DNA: TGTGCCAGCAGCCCAGGGGGCTGGGAAAAACTGTTTTTT.

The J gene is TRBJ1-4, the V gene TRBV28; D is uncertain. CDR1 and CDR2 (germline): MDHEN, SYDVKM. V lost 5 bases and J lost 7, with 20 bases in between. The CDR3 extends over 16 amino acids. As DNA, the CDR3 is TGTGCCAGCAGTACCTATACAGAAGGTTCCGCTGAAAAACTGTTTTTT. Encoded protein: CASSTYTEGSAEKLFF.

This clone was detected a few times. The CDR3 nucleotides are TGTGCCTGGAGTGTATCTGGTGTCTACGAGCAGTACTTC. Translated: CAWSVSGVYEQYF. This chain links TRBV30 with TRBJ2-7, with no clear D. The germline CDR1 and CDR2 sequences are GTSNPN and SVGIG (reference sequence). The CDR3 runs to 13 residues. Trimming removed 0 bases at V and 3 bases at J, with 9 bases between.

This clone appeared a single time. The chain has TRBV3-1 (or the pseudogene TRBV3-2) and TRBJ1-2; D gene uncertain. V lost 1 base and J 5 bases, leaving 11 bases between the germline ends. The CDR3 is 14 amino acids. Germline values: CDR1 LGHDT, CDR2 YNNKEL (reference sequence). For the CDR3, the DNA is TGTGCCAGCAGCCAAGGGGCAAAGAAATATGGCTACACCTTC. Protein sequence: CASSQGAKKYGYTF.

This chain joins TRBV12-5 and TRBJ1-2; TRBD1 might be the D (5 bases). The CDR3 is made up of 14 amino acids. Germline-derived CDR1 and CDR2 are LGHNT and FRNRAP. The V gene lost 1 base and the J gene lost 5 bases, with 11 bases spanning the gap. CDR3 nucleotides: TGTGCTAGTGGTTTGGGGGGGGTCGGGTATGGCTACACCTTC. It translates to CASGLGGVGYGYTF.

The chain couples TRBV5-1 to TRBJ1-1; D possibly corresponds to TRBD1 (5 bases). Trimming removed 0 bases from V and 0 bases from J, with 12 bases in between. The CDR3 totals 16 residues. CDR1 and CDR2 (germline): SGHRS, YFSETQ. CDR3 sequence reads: CASSLVTGGMNTEAFF. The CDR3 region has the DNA TGCGCCAGCAGCTTGGTTACAGGAGGAATGAACACTGAAGCTTTCTTT. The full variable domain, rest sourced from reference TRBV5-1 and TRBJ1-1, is KAGVTQTPRYLIKTRGQQVTLSCSPISGHRSVSWYQQTPGQGLQFLFEYFSETQRNKGNFPGRFSGRQFSNSRSEMNVSTLELGDSALYLCASSLVTGGMNTEAFFGQGTRLTVV.

In nucleotides, the CDR3 is TGCAGTGCGCGACAGGACTATGGCTACACCTTC. Amino acid sequence: CSARQDYGYTF. The rearrangement uses TRBV20-1 and TRBJ1-2, with D possibly matching TRBD1 (6 bases). CDR3 length: 11 residues. Trimming took off 6 bases at V and 3 bases at J, with 8 bases between the two ends. The V gene's germline CDR1 is DFQATT and CDR2 SNEGSKA (reference sequence).

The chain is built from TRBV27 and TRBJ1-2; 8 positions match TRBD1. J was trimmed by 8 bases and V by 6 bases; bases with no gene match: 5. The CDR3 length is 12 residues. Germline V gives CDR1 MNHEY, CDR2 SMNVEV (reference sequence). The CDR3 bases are TGTGCCAGCAGACAGGGGGGGGGCGGCTACACCTTC. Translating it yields CASRQGGGGYTF.

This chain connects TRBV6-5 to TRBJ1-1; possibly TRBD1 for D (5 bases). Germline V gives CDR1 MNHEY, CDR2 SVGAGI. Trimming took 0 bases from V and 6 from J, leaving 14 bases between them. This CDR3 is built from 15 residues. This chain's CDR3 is CASSYSETGTPEAFF. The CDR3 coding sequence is TGTGCCAGCAGTTACTCGGAAACCGGGACTCCTGAAGCTTTCTTT.

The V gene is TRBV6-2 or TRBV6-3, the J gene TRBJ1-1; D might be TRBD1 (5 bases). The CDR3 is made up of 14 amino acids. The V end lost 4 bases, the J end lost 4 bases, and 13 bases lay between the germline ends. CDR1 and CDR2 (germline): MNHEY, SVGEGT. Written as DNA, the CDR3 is TGTGCCAGCAGTTTTGGGGGGTCGGGCACTGAAGCTTTCTTT. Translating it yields CASSFGGSGTEAFF.

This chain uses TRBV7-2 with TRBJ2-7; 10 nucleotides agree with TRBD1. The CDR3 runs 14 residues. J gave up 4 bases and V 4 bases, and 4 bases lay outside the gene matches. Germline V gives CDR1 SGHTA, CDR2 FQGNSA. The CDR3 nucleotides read TGTGCCAGCAGCTACCGGGACAGGGGATACGAGCAGTACTTC. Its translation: CASSYRDRGYEQYF.

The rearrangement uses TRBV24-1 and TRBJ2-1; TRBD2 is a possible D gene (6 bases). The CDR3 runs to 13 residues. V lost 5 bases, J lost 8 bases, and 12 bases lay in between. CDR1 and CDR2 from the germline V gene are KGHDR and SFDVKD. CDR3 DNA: TGTGCCACCAGTGGGGCGGGGTTCGATGAGCAGTTCTTC. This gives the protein CATSGAGFDEQFF.